This paragraph reports one TCR beta chain. Its antigen remains unknown. There are 17 residues in the CDR3. Germline CDR1 is LGHNA and CDR2 is YSLEER. Trimming removed 1 base from V and 2 bases from J, with 14 bases in between. Unique molecular identifiers were used in preparing the TCRbeta library. MiXCR, applied by TCRdb to the PCR reads, yields one record per CDR3 protein. The data show about 980,000 distinct CDR3 sequences, about 30% seen once. This sample is part of a study of T-cell reconstitution after alpha-beta-depleted transplantation in children. Regarding the study as a whole: The authors attributed T-cell counts and diversity one year after transplant mostly to newly produced T cells. For some patients, TCRbeta diversity was high at day 60 because of recipient T cells and thymic progenitors that survived. Reportedly, roughly two months post-transplant, alpha-beta T cells arose from several hundred expanded graft clones.

The chain couples TRBV4-3 to TRBJ2-2; D might be TRBD2 (5 bases). This TCR was sampled from a boy under two years old who had a stem cell transplant for SCID, so the T cells may come from the graft donor. Here the sequenced sample was PBMCs, mostly from graft donor cells, taken 360 days after TCRalphabeta/CD19-depleted stem cell transplant. CDR3 coding DNA: TGCGCCAGCAGCCAAGGTCGCGGACGGGGAAACACCGGGGAGCTGTTTTTT. It is translated as CASSQGRGRGNTGELFF.